The rows below give T cell receptor beta chains drawn from one sample of a study of cytomegalovirus exposure and HLA in healthy donors. Clones were sequenced by immunoSEQ multiplex PCR, and TCRdb holds only the in-frame ones, with some missing. Found here are about 140,000 clones, approximately 82% of them singletons; the top ten hold 1.2% to 1.5%. The sequenced sample consisted of PBMCs. Every receptor here comes from a man aged 30 to 45 in good health and CMV-seropositive. Each CDR3 is given with its conserved first and last residue. The order of the fields is V gene, D gene, clone size, J gene, CDR3 DNA, CDR3 protein. The D gene is left open where the match is weak. A clone size is listed for some rows: how often the clone was seen (once, few, many), or a class if it is expanded.

TRBV14	-	-	TRBJ2-1	TGTGCCAGCAGCTCGTCGGCAGGGTTGTTGTTCTTC	CASSSSAGLLFF
TRBV5-1	TRBD2	-	TRBJ2-1	TGCGCCAGCAACCCAGGGAATAGCGGGAAGATAAATGAGCAGTTCTTC	CASNPGNSGKINEQFF
TRBV28	-	-	TRBJ1-5	TGTGCCAGCAGTCTGGACAGTTATAGCAATCAGCCCCAGCATTTT	CASSLDSYSNQPQHF
TRBV9	TRBD1	-	TRBJ1-2	TGTGCCAGCAGCCCGGGGACAGGGGTCCCCTATGGCTACACCTTC	CASSPGTGVPYGYTF
TRBV10-2	-	-	TRBJ2-7	TGCGCCAGCAGTCCCGCAGGGCCCAAGTTGTACGAGCAGTACTTC	CASSPAGPKLYEQYF
TRBV5-1	-	-	TRBJ1-5	TGCGCCAGCAGCTTGGCAGGGGTTGGACAGCCCCAGCATTTT	CASSLAGVGQPQHF
TRBV28	TRBD2	-	TRBJ2-7	TGTGCCAGCAGTTTGGAGGGAGGGATTTCCTACGAGCAGTACTTC	CASSLEGGISYEQYF
TRBV9	-	-	TRBJ2-2	TGTGCCAGCAGCGTGGGGGCCAGCGGCACCGGGGAGCTGTTTTTT	CASSVGASGTGELFF
TRBV7-8	-	-	TRBJ1-1	TGTGCCAGCAGCCGGATGGGGACAACGAACACTGAAGCTTTCTTT	CASSRMGTTNTEAFF
TRBV19	-	-	TRBJ1-5	TGTGCCAGTAGTATCGGACAGATATATAGCAATCAGCCCCAGCATTTT	CASSIGQIYSNQPQHF
TRBV7-9	-	-	TRBJ2-1	TGTGCCAGCAGCTTAGGTCAAAATGAGCAGTTCTTC	CASSLGQNEQFF
TRBV7-9	TRBD2	once	TRBJ2-3	TGTGCCAGCAGCCTTAGCGGGGGGGGAGTAGATACGCAGTATTTT	CASSLSGGGVDTQYF
TRBV2	-	many	TRBJ1-1	TGTGCCAGCAGTGCAGGGGTAGCGAACACTGAAGCTTTCTTT	CASSAGVANTEAFF
TRBV29-1	-	-	TRBJ2-3	TGCAGCGTTGAAGGATTGGGAGCTAGCACAGATACGCAGTATTTT	CSVEGLGASTDTQYF
TRBV4-2	-	-	TRBJ2-5	TGTGCCAGCAGCCAAGCGGGATCCCCAGAGACCCAGTACTTC	CASSQAGSPETQYF
TRBV19	TRBD1	-	TRBJ1-3	TGTGCCAGTAGTCCCTCCTACAGGGGGAGAAGTGGAAACACCATATATTTT	CASSPSYRGRSGNTIYF
TRBV5-5	TRBD1	once	TRBJ2-1	TGTGCCAGCAGCTCTGGAGGTCGGCAGGGGGCAAATGAGCAGTTCTTC	CASSSGGRQGANEQFF
TRBV5-1	-	-	TRBJ1-4	TGCGCCAGCAGCCTTTCTCCGGGGGAACTGTTTTTT	CASSLSPGELFF
TRBV28	-	-	TRBJ1-5	TGTGCCAGCAGTTTTGCGGGTTCGGGCAAGAATCAGCCCCAGCATTTT	CASSFAGSGKNQPQHF
TRBV28	-	-	TRBJ2-7	TGTGCCAGCAGTGACCAGGTAGCGGTCCCGAACTACGAGCAGTACTTC	CASSDQVAVPNYEQYF
TRBV7-3	-	-	TRBJ1-3	TGTGCCAGCAGCCGCCAGACAGGTGATACGACTGGAAACACCATATATTTT	CASSRQTGDTTGNTIYF
TRBV28	-	once	TRBJ1-5	TGTGCCAGCAGTTTATGGGCCGGGAATCAGCCCCAGCATTTT	CASSLWAGNQPQHF
TRBV6-6	-	-	TRBJ2-7	TGTGCCAGCAGTGGCGGATACGAGCAGTACTTC	CASSGGYEQYF
TRBV19	TRBD1	-	TRBJ2-7	TGTGCCACCTCGGGGACAGCAGACAGCCGAGCCTACGAGCAGTACTTC	CATSGTADSRAYEQYF
TRBV28	-	-	TRBJ1-2	TGTGCCAGCAGTTTAGGGGGGGAGCCCACCTATGGCTACACCTTC	CASSLGGEPTYGYTF
TRBV5-1	TRBD2	-	TRBJ2-2	TGCGCCAGCAGCTGGACGAGCGGGAGGGCCAGCGGGGAGCTGTTTTTT	CASSWTSGRASGELFF
TRBV9	TRBD2	-	TRBJ2-1	TGTGCCAGCAGCGTATATGATAGCGGGGGGGCGGGTGAGCAGTTCTTC	CASSVYDSGGAGEQFF
TRBV4-1	TRBD1	-	TRBJ1-2	TGCGCCAGCAGCCCTCCGGGACAGGGGTATGGCTACACCTTC	CASSPPGQGYGYTF
TRBV7-3	-	few	TRBJ2-7	TGTGCCAGCAGCTTAATGGCGGGAACGTCCTACGAGCAGTACTTC	CASSLMAGTSYEQYF
TRBV7-8	-	-	TRBJ2-2	TGTGCCAGCAGCTTCACTAGCGGCCCAGGGGGCACCGGGGAGCTGTTTTTT	CASSFTSGPGGTGELFF
TRBV7-2	TRBD1	-	TRBJ2-1	TGTGCCAGCAGCGTTGGGACAGCTTACAATGAGCAGTTCTTC	CASSVGTAYNEQFF
TRBV7-2	TRBD2	few	TRBJ2-7	TGTGCCAGCAGCGTACTTATCAGCGGGAGTCGCGAGCAGTACTTC	CASSVLISGSREQYF
TRBV28	TRBD1	-	TRBJ2-5	TGTGCCAGCAGTTCTCCCTTGGCAGGGGGCCAAGAGACCCAGTACTTC	CASSSPLAGGQETQYF
TRBV5-1	-	few	TRBJ1-2	TGCGCCAGCAGCTTGGGGGAGAATTTCATCTATGGCTACACCTTC	CASSLGENFIYGYTF
TRBV5-1	TRBD1	few	TRBJ2-1	TGCGCCAGCAGCTTGGGTGGGACAGACCTCAATGAGCAGTTCTTC	CASSLGGTDLNEQFF
TRBV28	TRBD2	-	TRBJ2-6	TGTGCCAGCGCGGGAGGGGGCCCCTCCTCTGGGGCCAACGTCCTGACTTTC	CASAGGGPSSGANVLTF
TRBV7-8	TRBD2	-	TRBJ2-2	TGTGCCAGCAGCCGCCCTAGCGGGGGGACCGGGGAGCTGTTTTTT	CASSRPSGGTGELFF
TRBV4-2	TRBD1	few	TRBJ1-5	TGTGCCAGCAGCCTTGACAGGGGAGGGGCCCAGCATTTT	CASSLDRGGAQHF
TRBV13	TRBD2	-	TRBJ2-5	TGTGCCAGCAGCTTAGAGCTAGCGGGAGTTCAAGAGCAGTACTTC	CASSLELAGVQEQYF
TRBV11-2	TRBD2	-	TRBJ2-7	TGTGCCAGCAGCTTCAGGACGCTAGCGGGAGGGCCTGAATACGAGCAGTACTTC	CASSFRTLAGGPEYEQYF
TRBV2	-	-	TRBJ1-5	TGTGCCAGCAGTGGATCCCGGGGGGGTGATCAGCCCCAGCATTTT	CASSGSRGGDQPQHF
TRBV6-5	-	-	TRBJ1-1	TGTGCCAGCAGTTACGGCAGGGAAACTGAAGCTTTCTTT	CASSYGRETEAFF
TRBV18	-	once	TRBJ1-5	TGTGCCAGCTCACCCTCCGGGGTGAGCCCACAGCCCCAGCATTTT	CASSPSGVSPQPQHF